The 31 T cell receptor beta chains presented below share a single source sample, sequenced in a study of regulatory T cells in long-lasting Graves disease. Time point reported: persistent/refractory GD, antithyroid drugs over 5 years with positive TRAb. Following extraction of RNA from PBMCs, that RNA was used to make the TCR library. In building TCR beta libraries, iRepertoire HTBI primers were used together with Arm-PCR of CDR3 regions. One entry per CDR3 protein results from TCRdb running MiXCR on the multiplex PCR reads. The data contain about 400,000 distinct CDR3 sequences, around 20% of them seen just once; the ten biggest clones take up around 20%. The sequencing here drew on peripheral blood mononuclear cells (PBMCs), taken when the disease was refractory, from a patient treated with antithyroid drugs. The receptors stem from a female donor with Graves disease.

V is TRBV14 and J is TRBJ1-2; no clear D gene. Per germline, CDR1 SGHDN and CDR2 FVKESK. The CDR3 length is 14 residues. V shed 0 bases and J shed 4 bases, with 9 bases lying between them. The CDR3 coding sequence is TGTGCCAGCAGCCAAGATCTTCTCCCCTATGGCTACACCTTC. Its translation: CASSQDLLPYGYTF.

The rearrangement joins TRBV19 to TRBJ1-2; no reliable D call. The CDR3 loop spans 14 amino acids. Trimming took 3 bases from V and 3 from J, leaving 11 bases between them. Looked up from germline, CDR1 is LNHDA and CDR2 is SQIVND (reference sequence). The chain's CDR3 is CASSISRPDYGYTF. Here the CDR3 DNA reads TGTGCCAGTAGTATTTCGCGGCCAGACTATGGCTACACCTTC.

The CDR3 is CASRGGPRGLNTEAFF. The DNA of the CDR3 is TGTGCCAGCAGGGGGGGCCCCAGGGGCCTGAACACTGAAGCTTTCTTT. The V gene is TRBV7-9, the J gene TRBJ1-1; D may be TRBD1 (6 bases). The germline V gene has CDR1 SEHNR and CDR2 FQNEAQ (reference sequence). Between the trimmed V and J ends, which lost 6 bases and 0 bases, there was a span of 17 bases. The CDR3 covers 16 residues.

The sample holds a few counts of this clonotype. The genes are TRBV7-9 and TRBJ2-4; TRBD2 matches at 9 bases. The CDR3 is 14 amino acids. With V trimmed by 5 bases and J by 6 bases, 5 bases remained unmatched. Per the germline V gene, CDR1 is SEHNR and CDR2 is FQNEAQ (reference sequence). CDR3: CASSPTSGPNIQYF. CDR3 nucleotide sequence: TGTGCCAGCAGCCCGACTAGCGGACCAAACATTCAGTACTTC.

This clonotype was seen ten or more times. J is TRBJ1-1 and V is TRBV7-2, with D unclear. V lost 1 base and J 4 bases, leaving 10 bases between the germline ends. Looked up from germline, CDR1 is SGHTA and CDR2 is FQGNSA. This CDR3 has 14 residues. DNA of the CDR3: TGTGCCAGCAGCTTAGGGTTCGTGAGCACTGAAGCTTTCTTT. Protein: CASSLGFVSTEAFF.

Remarks on this clonotype: The conserved closing phenylalanine or tryptophan is absent in this CDR3, likely reflecting a read error. J is TRBJ1-1 and V is TRBV5-1, with D unresolved. V lost 0 bases, J lost 4 bases, and 13 bases lay in between. Per the germline V gene, CDR1 is SGHRS and CDR2 is YFSETQ. The CDR3 runs 15 residues. The CDR3 reads CASSLGTGGITEAFL. The CDR3 DNA is TGCGCCAGCAGCTTGGGGACGGGTGGGATCACTGAAGCTTTCCTT.

The chain has TRBV3-1 and TRBJ2-4, with 10 bases matching TRBD2. Trimming cost V 2 bases and J 8 bases; bases outside gene matches: 12. Germline loops: CDR1 LGHDT, CDR2 YNNKEL (reference sequence). CDR3 size: 17 residues. The CDR3 sequence is CASSQLGASGRSDIQYF. The DNA for the CDR3 is TGTGCCAGCAGCCAACTGGGTGCTAGCGGGAGATCGGACATTCAGTACTTC.

This clonotype was seen many times. V is TRBV28 and J is TRBJ2-7; unclear D gene. V lost 7 bases and J lost 4, with 23 bases in between. In germline, CDR1 is MDHEN, CDR2 SYDVKM. The CDR3 spans 16 residues. CDR3 coding DNA: TGTGCCAGCACCCCAGGCGGACCCAAAGCCCCTTACGAGCAGTACTTC. Translating it yields CASTPGGPKAPYEQYF.

This clonotype appeared a few times. The chain has TRBV7-2 and TRBJ1-1; the D is unclear. Germline CDR1 SGHTA, CDR2 FQGNSA. CDR3 length: 19 amino acids. V was pared by 2 bases and J by 4 bases, with 26 bases between. CDR3 nucleotides: TGTGCCAGCAGCTTATTGACTGGCGGACCACTTGTTAGCCCCACTGAAGCTTTCTTT. Translated: CASSLLTGGPLVSPTEAFF.

The chain has TRBV4-1 and TRBJ1-5, with D perhaps matching TRBD1 (5 bases). Germline V gene sequence: CDR1 MGHRA, CDR2 YSYEKL. The CDR3 sequence is 17 residues long. V was trimmed by 1 base and J by 6 bases, leaving 19 bases between them. CDR3 in amino acids: CASSQVFEGRAFQPQHF. The CDR3 DNA reads TGCGCCAGCAGCCAAGTATTCGAGGGCAGGGCGTTTCAGCCCCAGCATTTT.

The V gene is TRBV29-1, the J gene TRBJ2-7; the match to TRBD1 covers 12 bases. The junction had 8 bases not matched to a gene; V was cut back by 7 bases and J by 7 bases. This CDR3 region has 13 residues. Per the germline V gene, CDR1 is SQVTM and CDR2 is ANQGSEA. The CDR3 protein is CSAPGQGAGEQYF. Here the CDR3 DNA reads TGCAGCGCTCCGGGACAGGGGGCTGGGGAGCAGTACTTC.

This clonotype was recorded at least ten times. DNA for the CDR3: TGTGCCAGCAGCGGGGACCTCGGCGAGCAGTACTTC. Its protein is CASSGDLGEQYF. V gene TRBV13 combines with J gene TRBJ2-7; D tentatively reads TRBD1 or TRBD2 (5 bases each). The germline CDR1 and CDR2 sequences are PRHDT and FYEKMQ (reference sequence). The CDR3 spans 12 residues. Trimming removed 5 bases at V and 6 bases at J, with 11 bases between.

J is TRBJ2-7 and V is TRBV19; 7 positions match TRBD2. Germline assignment: CDR1 LNHDA and CDR2 SQIVND (reference sequence). With 4 bases clipped from V and 5 bases from J, the junction kept 8 bases outside the gene matches. The CDR3 is made up of 14 amino acids. The CDR3 bases are TGTGCCAGTAGTACCCCGGGACTACCTCACGAGCAGTACTTC. Its protein is CASSTPGLPHEQYF.

J is TRBJ2-5 and V is TRBV7-9, with 8 nucleotides matching TRBD2. Germline loops: CDR1 SEHNR, CDR2 FQNEAQ (reference sequence). J gave up 5 bases and V 0 bases, and 11 bases lay outside the gene matches. The CDR3 is made up of 17 amino acids. In DNA form, the CDR3 reads TGTGCCAGCAGCTTAGCCCTCAGCGGGAGAGGAGGCGAGACCCAGTACTTC. Amino acids: CASSLALSGRGGETQYF.

This clonotype was observed at least ten times. The gene calls are TRBV30 and TRBJ1-5; weak D call: TRBD1 (5 bases). CDR3 length: 16 residues. The ends were cut back, 4 bases at V and 0 bases at J, with 16 bases in the middle. The germline V gene has CDR1 GTSNPN and CDR2 SVGIG (reference sequence). This CDR3 is CAWNKRGTLSNQPQHF. The CDR3 DNA sequence: TGTGCCTGGAATAAACGGGGGACCCTTAGCAATCAGCCCCAGCATTTT. Complete variable domain (other parts from reference TRBV30 and TRBJ1-5): SQTIHQWPATLVQPVGSPLSLECTVEGTSNPNLYWYRQAAGRGLQLLFYSVGIGQISSEVPQNLSASRPQDRQFILSSKKLLLSDSGFYLCAWNKRGTLSNQPQHFGDGTRLSIL.

This clonotype was detected a few times. The rearrangement links TRBV7-2 to TRBJ2-5; TRBD2 agrees at 7 bases. Losses at the gene ends were 5 bases for V and 5 bases for J; bases not matched to a gene: 11. The CDR3 runs 15 residues. From germline, CDR1 is SGHTA and CDR2 FQGNSA. The CDR3 DNA follows: TGTGCCAGCAGCGCACAGGCGGGAGAGAGGGAGACCCAGTACTTC. As protein: CASSAQAGERETQYF.

This clonotype was recorded a few times. This rearrangement joins TRBV6-1 to TRBJ1-2; 8 bases fit TRBD1. CDR1 is MNHNS and CDR2 is SASEGT in the germline V gene. CDR3 length: 14 amino acids. Trimming removed 6 bases from V and 5 bases from J; junction bases left unmatched: 8. In DNA, the CDR3 is TGTGCCAGCAGCCCCTCGGACAGGGAATATGGCTACACCTTC. This gives the protein CASSPSDREYGYTF.

This sequence joins TRBV29-1 and TRBJ1-5; D gene unclear. Germline V gene data show CDR1 as SQVTM and CDR2 as ANQGSEA. The CDR3 spans 12 residues. V lost 7 bases, J lost 5 bases, and 12 bases lay in between. The CDR3 region has the DNA TGCAGCGACCAAATGGCAGATCAGCCCCAGCATTTT. Its translation: CSDQMADQPQHF. The variable domain in full, completed from reference TRBV29-1 and TRBJ1-5, reads SAVISQKPSRDICQRGTSLTIQCQVDSQVTMMFWYRQQPGQSLTLIATANQGSEATYESGFVIDKFPISRPNLTFSTLTVSNMSPEDSSIYLCSDQMADQPQHFGDGTRLSIL.

As regards this clonotype: Since a much larger clone is just one base distant, this may be a read error. The chain couples TRBV28 to TRBJ2-7, with 7 bases lining up with TRBD2. V gave up 6 bases and J gave up 4 bases; unmatched junction bases: 6. In germline, CDR1 is MDHEN, CDR2 SYDVKM. The CDR3 runs 13 residues. CDR3 nucleotides: TGTGCCAGCAGGCGACTGCGGGGGTACGAGCAGTACTTC. It specifies CASRRLRGYEQYF.

This clonotype was seen only a few times. The chain recombines TRBV30 with TRBJ1-1; TRBD1 matches 8 bases. The CDR3 length is 14 residues. Germline V gene data show CDR1 as GTSNPN and CDR2 as SVGIG (reference sequence). The J segment lost 5 bases and the V segment lost 3 bases, leaving 8 bases of the junction unmatched. The DNA of the CDR3 is TGTGCCTGGAGCCCTACAGGGGGTTGGACTGAAGCTTTCTTT. As protein: CAWSPTGGWTEAFF.

This clonotype was counted at least ten times. The rearrangement links TRBV15 to TRBJ1-5; TRBD1 is a possible D gene (5 bases). V shed 4 bases and J shed 4 bases, with 14 bases lying between them. Germline V gene lookup returns CDR1 LNHNV and CDR2 YYDKDF (reference sequence). The CDR3 length is 15 residues. CDR3 loop: CATSKLAGLNQPQHF. The DNA of the CDR3 is TGTGCCACCAGCAAGCTCGCAGGGCTGAATCAGCCCCAGCATTTT.

This clonotype appeared many times. This chain links TRBV20-1 with TRBJ1-6; no reliable D call. The germline CDR1 and CDR2 sequences are DFQATT and SNEGSKA (reference sequence). The V and J ends lost 2 bases and 5 bases respectively, with 13 bases between them. CDR3 length equals 15 residues. The DNA of the CDR3 is TGCAGTGCTAGAAGAGGTGGCAGTGATAATTCACCCCTCCACTTT. This sequence encodes CSARRGGSDNSPLHF.

This clonotype occurred many times. This sequence joins TRBV2 and TRBJ1-2, with 7 bases that match TRBD1. This CDR3 region has 15 residues. Trimming removed 6 bases from V and 5 bases from J; junction bases left unmatched: 12. The germline gives CDR1 SNHLY, CDR2 FYNNEI. The CDR3 DNA reads TGTGCCAGCAGCGGGGGAACAGGGGTCGGATATGGCTACACCTTC. Translating it yields CASSGGTGVGYGYTF.

This clonotype was observed many times. The chain links TRBV20-1 to TRBJ1-4; D remains unclear. Trimming cost V 6 bases and J 8 bases, with 19 bases left between them. The CDR3 sequence is 14 residues long. Germline-derived CDR1 and CDR2 are DFQATT and SNEGSKA (reference sequence). The CDR3 here is CSALRPGLGEKLFF. CDR3 bases: TGCAGTGCATTACGGCCCGGCCTTGGGGAAAAACTGTTTTTT.

This clonotype was observed at least ten times. This rearrangement joins TRBV27 to TRBJ2-7, with TRBD1 as a possible D gene (5 bases). Germline V gives CDR1 MNHEY, CDR2 SMNVEV (reference sequence). CDR3 length equals 13 residues. With 3 bases removed from V and 6 bases from J, the gap between germline ends came to 12 bases. In DNA form, the CDR3 reads TGTGCCAGCAGTTTGTCAGCTAGGGGCGAGCAGTACTTC. Translating gives CASSLSARGEQYF.

Only a few counts were recorded for this clonotype. This may stem from a read error, because a much larger clone lies one nucleotide away. The chain carries TRBV6-2 or TRBV6-3 and TRBJ2-7; perhaps TRBD1 as D (5 bases). CDR3 length equals 15 residues. Germline V CDR1 and CDR2: MNHEY, SVGEGT. V was trimmed by 0 bases and J by 12 bases, leaving 21 bases between them. CDR3 DNA sequence: TGTGCCAGCAGTTACTCGGCGCTAGGGGCACCTTCTCTGTACTTC. Amino acid sequence: CASSYSALGAPSLYF.

This chain links TRBV7-6 with TRBJ2-7; no reliable D call. Germline V gene sequence: CDR1 SGHVS, CDR2 FNYEAQ. The CDR3 length is 13 residues. The V end lost 4 bases, the J end lost 3 bases, and 10 bases lay between the germline ends. CDR3 protein: CASSSHPDYEQYF. In nucleotides, the CDR3 is TGTGCCAGCAGCTCCCACCCCGACTACGAGCAGTACTTC.

The chain employs TRBV7-2 and TRBJ1-2; tentatively, D is TRBD1 (5 bases). This CDR3 has 13 residues. Germline lookup yields CDR1 SGHTA and CDR2 FQGNSA. Trimming took 5 bases from V and 2 from J, leaving 9 bases between them. In DNA form, the CDR3 reads TGTGCCAGCAGCCTTCGGGACAACTATGGCTACACCTTC. Translation: CASSLRDNYGYTF.

The V gene is TRBV7-9, the J gene TRBJ1-2; weak D call: TRBD1 (6 bases). Germline CDR1 is SEHNR and CDR2 is FQNEAQ (reference sequence). V was clipped by 2 bases and J by 6 bases, with 13 bases between them. This CDR3 region has 14 residues. CDR3 sequence: CASSLYREEDGYTF. In DNA form, the CDR3 reads TGTGCCAGCAGCTTATACAGGGAGGAGGATGGCTACACCTTC.

This chain links TRBV7-8 with TRBJ1-3; D is perhaps TRBD1 (5 bases). Germline loops: CDR1 SGHVS, CDR2 FQNEAQ. There are 18 residues in the CDR3. Trimming removed 4 bases from V and 0 bases from J, with 19 bases in between. The CDR3 loop reads CASSYSRTKEDSGNTIYF. The CDR3 nucleotides are TGTGCCAGCAGCTACTCCAGGACAAAAGAAGACTCTGGAAACACCATATATTTT.

The genes are TRBV29-1 and TRBJ1-2; D is perhaps TRBD1 (6 bases). CDR3 length: 13 residues. Trimming removed 8 bases from V and 5 bases from J, with 18 bases in between. Germline CDR1 and CDR2: SQVTM and ANQGSEA. For the CDR3, the DNA is TGCAGCTTCGAGGGGGGGCTCGGGTATGGCTACACCTTC. Its protein product is CSFEGGLGYGYTF.